Listed below are T cell receptor beta chains from one sample, sequenced in a study of T cells in Graves' hyperthyroidism and ophthalmopathy. From the multiplex PCR reads, TCRdb called clonotypes with MiXCR, one entry per CDR3 protein. The table has around 500,000 distinct CDR3 sequences, 14% seen once. The sequenced material came from blood. The receptor set was obtained from a woman between 40 and 55 years old with Graves' hyperthyroidism. Both conserved end residues are part of each CDR3. A D gene is named only where the DNA matches it firmly. Only part of the rows carry a size: once, few, many, or a class if the clone is expanded.

j_gene: TRBJ2-7; len: 15; v_gene: TRBV3-1; abundance: many; d_gene: -; CDR3aa: CASSQGSNRGYEQYF; CDR3nt: TGTGCCAGCAGCCAAGGAAGCAACCGGGGCTACGAGCAGTACTTC
j_gene: TRBJ2-1; len: 21; v_gene: TRBV7-3; abundance: many; d_gene: TRBD1; CDR3aa: CASSPTPARDRAAGRGGEQFF; CDR3nt: TGTGCCAGCAGCCCCACCCCCGCCCGGGACAGGGCGGCGGGACGAGGGGGTGAGCAGTTCTTC
j_gene: TRBJ2-5; len: 13; v_gene: TRBV2; abundance: few; d_gene: -; CDR3aa: CASSAGPGETQYF; CDR3nt: TGTGCCAGCAGTGCGGGCCCGGGGGAGACCCAGTACTTC
j_gene: TRBJ1-4; len: 12; v_gene: TRBV5-5; abundance: many; d_gene: -; CDR3aa: CASSLGTEKLFF; CDR3nt: TGTGCCAGCAGTTTGGGAACCGAAAAACTGTTTTTT
j_gene: TRBJ2-7; len: 15; v_gene: TRBV6-1; abundance: many; d_gene: -; CDR3aa: CASSEGITGTDEQYF; CDR3nt: TGTGCCAGCAGTGAAGGGATTACCGGGACTGACGAGCAGTACTTC
j_gene: TRBJ2-7; len: 15; v_gene: TRBV7-9; abundance: many; d_gene: -; CDR3aa: CASSPVGGRYYEQYF; CDR3nt: TGTGCCAGCAGCCCTGTCGGTGGGAGGTATTACGAGCAGTACTTC
j_gene: TRBJ1-3; len: 16; v_gene: TRBV25-1; abundance: -; d_gene: -; CDR3aa: CASRFTRTVRGYTIYF; CDR3nt: TGTGCCAGCAGATTTACTCGGACAGTAAGAGGGTACACCATATATTTT
j_gene: TRBJ1-6; len: 17; v_gene: TRBV5-1; abundance: -; d_gene: -; CDR3aa: CASSLDVGRSYNSPLHF; CDR3nt: TGCGCCAGCAGCTTGGATGTGGGAAGGTCCTATAATTCACCCCTCCACTTT
j_gene: TRBJ1-1; len: 13; v_gene: TRBV19; abundance: few; d_gene: -; CDR3aa: CASSSGDYTEAFF; CDR3nt: TGTGCCAGTAGTTCTGGGGACTACACTGAAGCTTTCTTT
j_gene: TRBJ1-2; len: 13; v_gene: TRBV9; abundance: few; d_gene: -; CDR3aa: CASSVGADYGYTF; CDR3nt: TGTGCCAGCAGCGTCGGGGCGGACTATGGCTACACCTTC
j_gene: TRBJ1-3; len: 15; v_gene: TRBV28; abundance: many; d_gene: TRBD1; CDR3aa: CASSFGSGGGNTIYF; CDR3nt: TGTGCCAGCAGTTTCGGATCAGGGGGTGGAAACACCATATATTTT
j_gene: TRBJ2-1; len: 15; v_gene: TRBV9; abundance: few; d_gene: TRBD2; CDR3aa: CASSAGLGPYNEQFF; CDR3nt: TGTGCCAGCAGCGCCGGACTAGGGCCCTACAATGAGCAGTTCTTC
j_gene: TRBJ1-1; len: 14; v_gene: TRBV7-9; abundance: many; d_gene: -; CDR3aa: CASSPWVRETEAFF; CDR3nt: TGTGCCAGCAGCCCTTGGGTCCGGGAGACTGAAGCTTTCTTT
j_gene: TRBJ1-1; len: 16; v_gene: TRBV28; abundance: many; d_gene: -; CDR3aa: CASSFSGGLLNTEAFF; CDR3nt: TGTGCCAGCAGTTTTTCCGGGGGCCTCTTGAACACTGAAGCTTTCTTT
j_gene: TRBJ2-1; len: 15; v_gene: TRBV7-9; abundance: few; d_gene: TRBD2; CDR3aa: CASSQGLAGFNEQFF; CDR3nt: TGTGCCAGCAGCCAGGGACTAGCGGGGTTCAATGAGCAGTTCTTC
j_gene: TRBJ1-2; len: 16; v_gene: TRBV5-6; abundance: -; d_gene: -; CDR3aa: CASSSDSLLRVDGYTF; CDR3nt: TGTGCCAGCAGCTCGGACAGCCTACTTCGGGTCGATGGCTACACCTTC
j_gene: TRBJ2-3; len: 15; v_gene: TRBV11-2; abundance: once; d_gene: -; CDR3aa: CASSLAYAWKDTQYF; CDR3nt: TGTGCCAGCAGCTTAGCATATGCCTGGAAGGATACGCAGTATTTT
j_gene: TRBJ1-1; len: 13; v_gene: TRBV5-6; abundance: -; d_gene: -; CDR3aa: CASSLPGWTEAFF; CDR3nt: TGTGCCAGCAGCTTACCGGGATGGACTGAAGCTTTCTTT
j_gene: TRBJ2-1; len: 14; v_gene: TRBV12-3/TRBV12-4; abundance: -; d_gene: TRBD1; CDR3aa: CASIMTGAPNEQFF; CDR3nt: TGTGCCAGCATCATGACAGGGGCGCCCAATGAGCAGTTCTTC
j_gene: TRBJ1-1; len: 14; v_gene: TRBV19; abundance: -; d_gene: -; CDR3aa: CASSTTDKNTEAFF; CDR3nt: TGTGCCAGTAGTACGACAGACAAGAACACTGAAGCTTTCTTT
j_gene: TRBJ2-1; len: 17; v_gene: TRBV7-3; abundance: -; d_gene: TRBD2; CDR3aa: CASSLMQLAGGDNEQFF; CDR3nt: TGTGCCAGCAGCTTGATGCAACTAGCGGGAGGGGATAATGAGCAGTTCTTC
j_gene: TRBJ1-4; len: 14; v_gene: TRBV6-1; abundance: few; d_gene: TRBD1; CDR3aa: CASSGQGASEKLFF; CDR3nt: TGTGCCAGCAGTGGACAGGGAGCTAGCGAAAAACTGTTTTTT
j_gene: TRBJ2-5; len: 15; v_gene: TRBV11-2; abundance: many; d_gene: -; CDR3aa: CASSFERMGRETQYF; CDR3nt: TGTGCCAGCAGCTTTGAGCGGATGGGAAGAGAGACCCAGTACTTC
j_gene: TRBJ1-2; len: 14; v_gene: TRBV5-1; abundance: many; d_gene: TRBD1; CDR3aa: CASSLEAGGGGYTF; CDR3nt: TGCGCCAGCAGCTTGGAGGCAGGGGGAGGTGGCTACACCTTC
j_gene: TRBJ2-7; len: 14; v_gene: TRBV18; abundance: -; d_gene: -; CDR3aa: CASSPSTQAYEQYF; CDR3nt: TGTGCCAGCTCGCCATCCACCCAGGCCTACGAGCAGTACTTC
j_gene: TRBJ1-6; len: 13; v_gene: TRBV19; abundance: -; d_gene: -; CDR3aa: CASSGTPNSPLHF; CDR3nt: TGTGCCAGTTCCGGGACACCTAATTCACCCCTCCACTTT
j_gene: TRBJ2-1; len: 21; v_gene: TRBV28; abundance: many; d_gene: TRBD2; CDR3aa: CASSPPGLAGGRVSSYNEQFF; CDR3nt: TGTGCCAGCAGTCCTCCGGGACTAGCGGGAGGACGGGTTAGCTCCTACAATGAGCAGTTCTTC
j_gene: TRBJ2-7; len: 15; v_gene: TRBV7-8; abundance: many; d_gene: -; CDR3aa: CASSLVSYSSYEQYF; CDR3nt: TGTGCCAGCAGCTTAGTTAGCTATAGCTCCTACGAGCAGTACTTC
j_gene: TRBJ2-3; len: 19; v_gene: TRBV7-2; abundance: many; d_gene: TRBD2; CDR3aa: CASSKQGLAGSKSTDTQYF; CDR3nt: TGTGCCAGCAGCAAACAGGGACTAGCGGGATCCAAAAGCACAGATACGCAGTATTTT
j_gene: TRBJ2-7; len: 14; v_gene: TRBV4-1; abundance: few; d_gene: -; CDR3aa: CASSQDRADYEQYF; CDR3nt: TGCGCCAGCAGCCAAGATAGGGCAGACTACGAGCAGTACTTC
j_gene: TRBJ1-3; len: 14; v_gene: TRBV7-2; abundance: -; d_gene: -; CDR3aa: CASSGGGDGNTIYF; CDR3nt: TGTGCCAGCAGCGGAGGGGGTGATGGAAACACCATATATTTT
j_gene: TRBJ2-1; len: 16; v_gene: TRBV28; abundance: many; d_gene: TRBD2; CDR3aa: CASSGLAGDLYNEQFF; CDR3nt: TGTGCCAGCAGTGGACTAGCGGGAGACCTCTACAATGAGCAGTTCTTC
j_gene: TRBJ2-1; len: 17; v_gene: TRBV6-7; abundance: -; d_gene: -; CDR3aa: CASRFMLVVRSYNEQFF; CDR3nt: TGTGCCAGCAGGTTTATGCTAGTAGTCCGCTCCTACAATGAGCAGTTCTTC
j_gene: TRBJ2-6; len: 17; v_gene: TRBV5-6; abundance: -; d_gene: -; CDR3aa: CASSFLQTGTGANVLTF; CDR3nt: TGTGCCAGCAGCTTTTTGCAGACGGGAACTGGGGCCAACGTCCTGACTTTC
j_gene: TRBJ2-2; len: 16; v_gene: TRBV6-1; abundance: -; d_gene: TRBD1; CDR3aa: CASSYGLGQKTGELFF; CDR3nt: TGTGCCAGCAGTTACGGGCTGGGACAGAAGACCGGGGAGCTGTTTTTT
j_gene: TRBJ2-3; len: 17; v_gene: TRBV18; abundance: many; d_gene: TRBD2; CDR3aa: CASSGGTSGKYTDTQYF; CDR3nt: TGTGCCAGCTCAGGAGGGACTAGCGGGAAGTACACAGATACGCAGTATTTT
j_gene: TRBJ2-2; len: 13; v_gene: TRBV20-1; abundance: once; d_gene: -; CDR3aa: CSAGPYSTGELFF; CDR3nt: TGCAGTGCTGGCCCCTATTCCACCGGGGAGCTGTTTTTT
j_gene: TRBJ2-1; len: 13; v_gene: TRBV12-3/TRBV12-4; abundance: -; d_gene: -; CDR3aa: CASSLSFDNEQFF; CDR3nt: TGTGCCAGCAGTTTGAGCTTCGACAATGAGCAGTTCTTC
j_gene: TRBJ1-2; len: 14; v_gene: TRBV6-1; abundance: many; d_gene: -; CDR3aa: CASSERNTNYGYTF; CDR3nt: TGTGCCAGCAGTGAAAGGAACACAAACTATGGCTACACCTTC
j_gene: TRBJ1-2; len: 15; v_gene: TRBV11-3; abundance: -; d_gene: TRBD1; CDR3aa: CASSPGTGGRYGYTF; CDR3nt: TGTGCCAGCAGCCCCGGGACAGGGGGCAGGTATGGCTACACCTTC
j_gene: TRBJ2-2; len: 18; v_gene: TRBV29-1; abundance: -; d_gene: TRBD2; CDR3aa: CSVVSGTSGQRDTGELFF; CDR3nt: TGCAGCGTTGTATCCGGGACTAGCGGCCAGAGGGACACCGGGGAGCTGTTTTTT